A selection of T cell receptor beta chains follows, all from one sample in a study of T cells in Graves' hyperthyroidism and ophthalmopathy. TCRdb used MiXCR to reprocess the multiplex PCR reads, holding one entry per CDR3 protein. Of about 540,000 distinct CDR3 sequences in the sample, around 46% are singletons; the top ten hold approximately 8.4%. The material sequenced was peripheral blood or thyroid tissue (not recorded which). The receptors here all came from a woman aged 18-29 years with Graves' hyperthyroidism. The CDR3 runs from the conserved cysteine through the conserved F or W. A D gene is named only where the DNA matches it firmly. Not all rows give a size; the values are once, few, many and, for expanded clones, a class.

v_call	j_call	d_call	clone_size	cdr3_aa	cdr3_nt
TRBV29-1	TRBJ1-5	TRBD1	-	CSVDRTGMNQPQHF	TGCAGCGTTGATCGGACAGGGATGAATCAGCCCCAGCATTTT
TRBV29-1	TRBJ1-2	TRBD1	-	CSPGQGSANYGYTF	TGCAGCCCCGGACAGGGGAGTGCTAACTATGGCTACACCTTC
TRBV20-1	TRBJ2-2	-	many	CSASGPGELFF	TGCAGTGCTAGTGGGCCGGGGGAGCTGTTTTTT
TRBV30	TRBJ1-1	-	few	CAWSDRAEAFF	TGTGCCTGGAGTGACAGGGCTGAAGCTTTCTTT
TRBV7-8	TRBJ1-1	-	many	CASSPGAGENTEAFF	TGTGCCAGCAGCCCCGGTGCGGGGGAGAACACTGAAGCTTTCTTT
TRBV29-1	TRBJ2-5	TRBD2	-	CSEPGLASQETQYF	TGCAGCGAGCCAGGACTAGCGAGCCAAGAGACCCAGTACTTC
TRBV7-6	TRBJ2-2	-	many	CASSLVGPPGELFF	TGTGCCAGCAGCTTAGTAGGGCCCCCCGGGGAGCTGTTTTTT
TRBV7-9	TRBJ2-1	-	many	CASSIDRGEQFF	TGTGCCAGCAGTATCGATAGAGGCGAGCAGTTCTTC
TRBV7-2	TRBJ2-2	-	-	CASSDRTKGYTGELFF	TGTGCCAGCAGTGACCGGACAAAGGGCTACACCGGGGAGCTGTTTTTT
TRBV5-6	TRBJ1-2	-	-	CASTETSGNSF	TGTGCCAGCACCGAGACTAGCGGCAACTCCTTC
TRBV7-2	TRBJ1-1	-	-	CASSLGWGMNTEAFF	TGTGCCAGCAGCTTGGGATGGGGTATGAACACTGAAGCTTTCTTT
TRBV24-1	TRBJ1-2	TRBD1	many	CATPPRTGVF	TGTGCCACCCCTCCTAGGACAGGGGTCTTC
TRBV20-1	TRBJ2-5	-	-	CSARGSSETQYF	TGCAGTGCTCGTGGGAGTAGCGAGACCCAGTACTTC
TRBV12-3/TRBV12-4	TRBJ2-2	-	-	CASSSLRTGELFF	TGTGCCAGCAGTTCCCTGCGGACTGGGGAGCTGTTTTTT
TRBV9	TRBJ2-1	-	-	CASSVASSVEQFF	TGTGCCAGCAGCGTAGCCTCTAGCGTTGAGCAGTTCTTC
TRBV2	TRBJ2-7	-	many	CASSEEWKLHEQYF	TGTGCCAGCAGTGAAGAGTGGAAGCTCCACGAGCAGTACTTC
TRBV30	TRBJ1-6	-	few	CAWSVGGNSPLHF	TGTGCCTGGAGTGTGGGGGGCAATTCACCCCTCCACTTT
TRBV5-5	TRBJ2-3	-	few	CASRPSSTDTQYF	TGTGCCAGCAGGCCATCTAGCACAGATACGCAGTATTTT
TRBV29-1	TRBJ2-7	-	once	CSVEGQPAGSYEQYF	TGCAGCGTTGAAGGGCAACCGGCCGGGAGCTACGAGCAGTACTTC
TRBV14	TRBJ2-3	TRBD2	-	CATAGILGDTQYF	TGTGCCACAGCGGGAATCCTCGGAGATACGCAGTATTTT
TRBV10-3	TRBJ1-3	-	many	CAISEAAGITGNTIYF	TGTGCCATCAGTGAAGCTGCTGGTATCACTGGAAACACCATATATTTT
TRBV20-1	TRBJ1-1	-	many	CSARPQGGNTEAFF	TGCAGTGCTAGACCCCAGGGTGGAAACACTGAAGCTTTCTTT
TRBV2	TRBJ2-2	TRBD2	many	CASSEALGGGSGHTGELFF	TGTGCCAGCAGTGAAGCGCTCGGGGGGGGCAGCGGACACACCGGGGAGCTGTTTTTT
TRBV9	TRBJ1-1	-	many	CASSEHGDNAGTEAFF	TGTGCCAGCAGCGAGCACGGGGATAATGCGGGGACTGAAGCTTTCTTT